This T cell receptor (beta chain) came from a study of CD8 T cells in ankylosing spondylitis. Whole-study findings and limits: There was a TCR beta motif, made of eight highly homologous variants, that appeared characteristic of ankylosing spondylitis blood. The clones that were linked to disease were reported to be significantly enriched in matched synovial fluid samples from ankylosing spondylitis patients.

Germline-derived CDR1 and CDR2 are SGHRS and YFSETQ. The CDR3 loop spans 15 amino acids. V shed 2 bases, J shed 1 base, and the junction held 5 bases outside the gene matches. This clonotype was picked up many times. The antigen is undetermined. TCRdb reprocessed the 5' RACE reads with MiXCR, giving one entry per CDR3 protein. The data show 130,000 or so distinct CDR3 sequences, with about 6.4% seen just once and 9% to 15% held by the top ten. The chain links TRBV5-1 to TRBJ2-5; 7 bases map to TRBD1. What was sequenced was blood, either unsorted or a sorted T cell fraction (not recorded which). The TCR sequence derives from a male donor with ankylosing spondylitis or in good health (not recorded which). This CDR3 reads CASSLTGAVQETQYF. CDR3 sequence (DNA): TGCGCCAGCAGCTTAACAGGGGCGGTCCAAGAGACCCAGTACTTC.